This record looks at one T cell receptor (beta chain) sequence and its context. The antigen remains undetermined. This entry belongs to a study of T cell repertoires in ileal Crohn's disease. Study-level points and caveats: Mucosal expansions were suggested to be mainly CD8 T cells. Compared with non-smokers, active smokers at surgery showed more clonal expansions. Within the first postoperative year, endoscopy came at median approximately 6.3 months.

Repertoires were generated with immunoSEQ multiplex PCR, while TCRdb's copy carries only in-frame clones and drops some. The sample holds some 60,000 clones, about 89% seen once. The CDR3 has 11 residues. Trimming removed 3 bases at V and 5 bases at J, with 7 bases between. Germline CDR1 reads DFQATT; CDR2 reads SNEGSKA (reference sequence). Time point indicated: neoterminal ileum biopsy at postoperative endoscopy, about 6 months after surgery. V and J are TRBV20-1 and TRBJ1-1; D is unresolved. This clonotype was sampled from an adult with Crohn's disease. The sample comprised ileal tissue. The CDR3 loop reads CSASEQTEAFF. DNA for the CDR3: TGCAGTGCTAGCGAGCAAACTGAAGCTTTCTTT.